The next 7 T cell receptor beta chains were all read from a single sample in a study of blood T cell repertoires in COVID-19. Repertoires were generated with immunoSEQ multiplex PCR, while TCRdb's copy carries only in-frame clones and drops some. The sample gives 300,000 to 400,000 clones, about 89% of which show up once; 6.5% to 9.5% is in the top ten. Sequenced material: peripheral blood. The origin of the receptors is a woman aged 50 to 60 who had recovered from COVID-19.

The chain is built from TRBV4-3 and TRBJ2-1; 10 bases are a match to TRBD2. Germline loops: CDR1 LGHNA, CDR2 YSLEER. The CDR3 is 15 residues long. V gave up 8 bases and J gave up 3 bases; unmatched junction bases: 7. CDR3 sequence (DNA): TGCGCCAGCGGCCCTACTAGCGGGGACTACAATGAGCAGTTCTTC. The encoded protein is CASGPTSGDYNEQFF.

This rearrangement joins TRBV5-5 to TRBJ2-7, with TRBD1 identical over 7 bases. CDR3 length: 15 residues. Per the germline V gene, CDR1 is SGHKS and CDR2 is YYEKEE (reference sequence). V dropped 2 bases and J dropped 5; count of bases not matched to a gene: 10. DNA for the CDR3: TGTGCCAGCAGCTTTTTTCACAGGGGTAGGGACGAGCAGTACTTC. Translated, it gives CASSFFHRGRDEQYF.

The genes are TRBV15 and TRBJ2-4, with D perhaps TRBD1 (5 bases). Germline V gives CDR1 LNHNV, CDR2 YYDKDF (reference sequence). The CDR3 extends over 15 amino acids. V shed 3 bases and J shed 1 base, with 10 bases lying between them. CDR3 protein: CATSSDKGAKNIQYF. The CDR3 DNA reads as TGTGCCACCAGCAGCGATAAGGGGGCCAAAAACATTCAGTACTTC.

The chain carries TRBV28 and TRBJ2-2; D is unresolved. Looked up from germline, CDR1 is MDHEN and CDR2 is SYDVKM. The CDR3 is 14 amino acids. V lost 6 bases and J 0 bases, leaving 8 bases between the germline ends. As DNA, the CDR3 is TGTGCCAGCAGAACCACTACGAACACCGGGGAGCTGTTTTTT. This encodes CASRTTTNTGELFF.

This clone has only a few counts. This rearrangement joins TRBV9 to TRBJ1-5; 9 nucleotides line up with TRBD1. CDR1 SGDLS and CDR2 YYNGEE come from the germline V gene. V trimming: 3 bases; J trimming: 2 bases; junction bases outside the gene matches: 9. CDR3 length: 17 amino acids. CDR3 DNA sequence: TGTGCCAGCAGCGAGGGGACAGGGTATGGAGGCAATCAGCCCCAGCATTTT. This gives the protein CASSEGTGYGGNQPQHF.

The chain couples TRBV7-2 to TRBJ2-5; the match to TRBD1 covers 8 bases. The CDR3 extends over 14 amino acids. The junction had 5 bases not matched to a gene; V was cut back by 6 bases and J by 2 bases. From germline, CDR1 is SGHTA and CDR2 FQGNSA. CDR3 bases: TGTGCCAGCAGAAAACAGGGGGTTCAAGAGACCCAGTACTTC. Its protein is CASRKQGVQETQYF.

The chain recombines TRBV5-1 with TRBJ2-2; D might be TRBD1 (6 bases). V was shortened by 8 bases and J by 6 bases, with 23 bases between the two germline ends. CDR3 length: 16 residues. CDR1 and CDR2 from the germline V gene are SGHRS and YFSETQ. CDR3 bases: TGCGCCAGTCTCCTCAGTGCCAGGGGTACTTCCGGGGAGCTGTTTTTT. Translated, it gives CASLLSARGTSGELFF. Full variable domain (remainder filled in from reference TRBV5-1 and TRBJ2-2): KAGVTQTPRYLIKTRGQQVTLSCSPISGHRSVSWYQQTPGQGLQFLFEYFSETQRNKGNFPGRFSGRQFSNSRSEMNVSTLELGDSALYLCASLLSARGTSGELFFGEGSRLTVL.